This T cell receptor beta chain comes out of a study of PD-1 blockade in classical Hodgkin lymphoma. No patient escaped relapse after autologous stem cell transplantation, and brentuximab vedotin exposure varied. The repertoire was sequenced with immunoSEQ multiplex PCR; TCRdb's copy has only in-frame clones and lacks some. This repertoire shows about 15,000 clones, roughly 89% found once; its top ten account for roughly 24%. This CDR3 is built from 14 residues. The V end lost 3 bases, the J end lost 4 bases, and 9 bases lay between the germline ends. The germline gives CDR1 SNHLY, CDR2 FYNNEI. V gene TRBV2 combines with J gene TRBJ1-4; D unclear. The clonotype comes from a human donor with classical Hodgkin lymphoma. The sequenced sample was peripheral blood mononuclear cells (PBMCs), obtained at baseline. This CDR3 reads CASSDWFGNEKLFF. CDR3 coding DNA: TGTGCCAGCAGTGATTGGTTTGGTAATGAAAAACTGTTTTTT.